Described below is a single T cell receptor beta chain sequence and its context. The data stem from a study of blood T cell repertoires in COVID-19. Looking at the study overall: Samples of COVID-19 (acute and convalescent) were obtained from the United States, Italy and Spain.

Unmatched junction bases numbered 10, after V lost 5 bases and J lost 5 bases. Looked up from germline, CDR1 is SEHNR and CDR2 is FQNEAQ (reference sequence). The CDR3 sequence is 15 residues long. Original data processing: Reference gene primer amplification gave nucleated cell count estimates. Using immunoSEQ multiplex PCR, the repertoire was profiled, and TCRdb retains in-frame clones only, with some absent. Clone size and the V and J calls come from that table; the DNA yielded D and trimming. The sample records tens of thousands of clones, about four fifths being singletons. The specimen was peripheral blood. V and J are TRBV7-9 and TRBJ2-3; 7 bases align to TRBD2. The clonotype was recovered from a woman aged 80 or older with active or convalescent COVID-19. CDR3 protein: CASSPAGSTVDTQYF. The CDR3 DNA sequence: TGTGCCAGCAGCCCAGCGGGGTCGACCGTAGATACGCAGTATTTT.